Presented here are 9 T cell receptor beta chains from one specimen sequenced in a study of cytomegalovirus exposure and HLA in healthy donors. The PCR was carried out with 60 Vbeta primers and 13 Jbeta primers. The assay was immunoSEQ multiplex PCR, and TCRdb's table has in-frame clones only and misses some. Of 80,000 to 100,000 clones in the sample, around 80% were seen once. What was sequenced was PBMCs. These receptors all come from a young man in good health and CMV-seronegative.

CDR3: CASSPGINEQFF. CDR3 DNA: TGTGCCAGCAGCCCAGGGATAAATGAGCAGTTCTTC. The chain couples TRBV5-6 to TRBJ2-1; a weak D match, TRBD1 (5 bases). CDR3 length equals 12 residues. Germline assignment: CDR1 SGHDT and CDR2 YYEEEE. Trimming shortened V by 4 bases and J by 7 bases, and 9 bases separated the two germline ends.

The table lists this clone with a count of one. The chain combines TRBV4-1 with TRBJ2-1, with D perhaps matching TRBD2 (6 bases). The CDR3 length is 10 residues. V lost 10 bases and J lost 6, with 7 bases in between. Germline CDR1 reads MGHRA; CDR2 reads YSYEKL. The CDR3 sequence is CATGVNEQFF. The CDR3 nucleotides read TGCGCCACGGGGGTCAATGAGCAGTTCTTC.

The CDR3 DNA sequence: TGCGCCAGCAGCCAAGAGGGGCCGAACACCGGGGAGCTGTTTTTT. Translating it yields CASSQEGPNTGELFF. This rearrangement joins TRBV4-3 to TRBJ2-2, with D perhaps matching TRBD1 (5 bases). CDR1 and CDR2 from the germline V gene are LGHNA and YSLEER. The ends were cut back, 0 bases at V and 0 bases at J, with 5 bases in the middle. CDR3 length: 15 amino acids.

The rearrangement uses TRBV7-2 and TRBJ2-2, with TRBD2 as a possible D gene (6 bases). V gave up 3 bases and J gave up 6 bases, with 14 bases separating them. CDR1 and CDR2 (germline): SGHTA, FQGNSA. This CDR3 has 15 residues. Here the CDR3 reads CASSLLVWEAGELFF. The CDR3 bases are TGTGCCAGCAGCTTGTTAGTCTGGGAGGCCGGGGAGCTGTTTTTT.

CDR3 in DNA: TGTGCCAGCAGCCGGGAGATATTGAACACTGAAGCTTTCTTT. Its protein product is CASSREILNTEAFF. The V gene is TRBV7-6, the J gene TRBJ1-1; D unclear. The CDR3 extends over 14 amino acids. Per the germline V gene, CDR1 is SGHVS and CDR2 is FNYEAQ. Trimming removed 5 bases from V and 0 bases from J, with 10 bases in between.

The chain employs TRBV5-4 and TRBJ2-3; TRBD1 matches at 8 bases. V was clipped by 4 bases and J by 5 bases; unmatched bases: 9. Germline V gene lookup returns CDR1 SGHNT and CDR2 YYREEE (reference sequence). The CDR3 length is 15 residues. DNA of the CDR3: TGTGCCAGCAGCCCCGTGGACAGGGTGATAGATACGCAGTATTTT. It yields the protein CASSPVDRVIDTQYF.

In the case of this clone: This CDR3 is also generated by other DNA sequences in the sample. This rearrangement joins TRBV6-5 to TRBJ2-7, with TRBD1 identical over 8 bases. Germline V CDR1 and CDR2: MNHEY, SVGAGI. This CDR3 region has 15 residues. The J segment lost 0 bases and the V segment lost 0 bases, leaving 1 base of the junction unmatched. Here the CDR3 DNA reads TGTGCCAGCAGTTACTCCGGGACAGGCTCCTACGAGCAGTACTTC. Translating it yields CASSYSGTGSYEQYF.

This chain connects TRBV4-1 to TRBJ2-7; no definite D call. V lost 4 bases and J 6 bases, leaving 16 bases between the germline ends. The CDR3 contains 14 residues. The germline V gene has CDR1 MGHRA and CDR2 YSYEKL. CDR3 coding DNA: TGCGCCAGCAGCCTCCTCGAGGCAGTGGGCGAGCAGTACTTC. Protein: CASSLLEAVGEQYF.

The rearrangement uses TRBV9 and TRBJ2-7, with TRBD1 as a possible D gene (5 bases). CDR1 is SGDLS and CDR2 is YYNGEE in the germline V gene. There are 15 residues in the CDR3. V lost 4 bases to trimming and J lost 0 bases, with 14 bases between them. CDR3 in amino acids: CASSSTAFSSYEQYF. In DNA, the CDR3 is TGTGCCAGCAGCTCGACAGCGTTCAGCTCCTACGAGCAGTACTTC.